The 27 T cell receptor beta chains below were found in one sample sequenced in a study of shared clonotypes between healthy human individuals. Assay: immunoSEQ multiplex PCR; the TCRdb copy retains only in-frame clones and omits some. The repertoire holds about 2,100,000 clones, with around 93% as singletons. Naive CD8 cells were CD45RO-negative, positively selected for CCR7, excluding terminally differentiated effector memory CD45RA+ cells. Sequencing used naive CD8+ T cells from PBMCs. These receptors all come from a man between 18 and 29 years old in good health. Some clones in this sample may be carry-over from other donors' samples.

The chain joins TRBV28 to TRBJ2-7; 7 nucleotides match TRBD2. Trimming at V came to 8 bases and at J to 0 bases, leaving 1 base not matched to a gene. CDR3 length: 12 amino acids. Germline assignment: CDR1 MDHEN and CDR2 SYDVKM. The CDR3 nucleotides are TGTGCCAGCCGGACTAGCTCCTACGAGCAGTACTTC. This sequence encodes CASRTSSYEQYF.

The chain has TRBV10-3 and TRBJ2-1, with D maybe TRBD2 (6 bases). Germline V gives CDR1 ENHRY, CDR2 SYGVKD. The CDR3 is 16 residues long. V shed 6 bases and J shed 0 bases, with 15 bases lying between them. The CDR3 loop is CAISETGGSSYNEQFF. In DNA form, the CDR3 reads TGTGCCATCAGCGAGACCGGGGGAAGCTCCTACAATGAGCAGTTCTTC.

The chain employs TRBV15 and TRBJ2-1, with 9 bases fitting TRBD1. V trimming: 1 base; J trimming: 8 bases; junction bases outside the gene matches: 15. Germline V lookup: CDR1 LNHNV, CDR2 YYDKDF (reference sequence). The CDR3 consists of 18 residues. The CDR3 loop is CATSRGVTDRGFSDEQFF. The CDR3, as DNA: TGTGCCACCAGCAGAGGGGTAACGGACAGGGGTTTTTCGGATGAGCAGTTCTTC.

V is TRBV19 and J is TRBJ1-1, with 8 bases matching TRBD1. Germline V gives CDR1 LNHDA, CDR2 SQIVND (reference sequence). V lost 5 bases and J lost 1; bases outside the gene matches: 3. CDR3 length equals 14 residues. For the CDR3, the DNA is TGTGCCAGTAGTTGGACAGGGACGAACACTGAAGCTTTCTTT. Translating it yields CASSWTGTNTEAFF.

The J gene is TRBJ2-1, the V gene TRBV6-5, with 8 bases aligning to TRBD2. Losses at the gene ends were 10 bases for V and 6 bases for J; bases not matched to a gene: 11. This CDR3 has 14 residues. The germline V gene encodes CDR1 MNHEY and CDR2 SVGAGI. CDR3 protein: CATQWSGGLNEQFF. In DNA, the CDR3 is TGTGCCACCCAATGGAGCGGGGGTCTCAATGAGCAGTTCTTC.

The CDR3 here is CASSLERGRVETQYF. Here the CDR3 DNA reads TGTGCCAGCAGCTTGGAACGGGGGAGGGTAGAGACCCAGTACTTC. The rearrangement joins TRBV5-4 to TRBJ2-5; 7 nucleotides line up with TRBD2. Per germline, CDR1 SGHNT and CDR2 YYREEE (reference sequence). This CDR3 has 15 residues. V was pared by 0 bases and J by 4 bases, with 6 bases of the junction left unmatched.

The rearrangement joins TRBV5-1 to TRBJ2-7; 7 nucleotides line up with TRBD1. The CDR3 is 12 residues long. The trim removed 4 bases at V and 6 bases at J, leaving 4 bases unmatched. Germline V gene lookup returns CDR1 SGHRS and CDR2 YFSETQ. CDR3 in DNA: TGCGCCAGCAGCGCGACAGGGCTCGAGCAGTACTTC. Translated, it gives CASSATGLEQYF.

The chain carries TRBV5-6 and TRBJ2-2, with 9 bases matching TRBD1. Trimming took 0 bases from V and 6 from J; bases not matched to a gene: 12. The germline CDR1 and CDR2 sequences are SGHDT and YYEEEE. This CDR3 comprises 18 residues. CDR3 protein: CASSLATGGLPNPGELFF. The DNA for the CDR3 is TGTGCCAGCAGCTTGGCCACAGGGGGCCTCCCAAACCCCGGGGAGCTGTTTTTT.

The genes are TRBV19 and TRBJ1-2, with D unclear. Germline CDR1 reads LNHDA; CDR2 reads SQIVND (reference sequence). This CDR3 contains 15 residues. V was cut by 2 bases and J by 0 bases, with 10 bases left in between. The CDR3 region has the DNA TGTGCCAGTAGTATAATGGTCACAGCTAACTATGGCTACACCTTC. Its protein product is CASSIMVTANYGYTF. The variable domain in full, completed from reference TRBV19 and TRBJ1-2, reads DGGITQSPKYLFRKEGQNVTLSCEQNLNHDAMYWYRQDPGQGLRLIYYSQIVNDFQKGDIAEGYSVSREKKESFPLTVTSAQKNPTAFYLCASSIMVTANYGYTFGSGTRLTVV.

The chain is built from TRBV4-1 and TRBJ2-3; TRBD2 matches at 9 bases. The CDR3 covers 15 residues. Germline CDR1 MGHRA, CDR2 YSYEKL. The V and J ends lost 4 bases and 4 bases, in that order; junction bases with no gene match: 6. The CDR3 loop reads CASSPRSGSADTQYF. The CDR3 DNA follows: TGCGCCAGCAGCCCCCGTAGCGGGAGCGCAGATACGCAGTATTTT.

CDR3 bases: TGCGCCAGCAATTGGGCGCCAGTGGACTATGGCTACACCTTC. This codes for CASNWAPVDYGYTF. V usage is TRBV5-1 and J usage is TRBJ1-2, with D uncertain. The length of the CDR3 is 14 residues. V lost 6 bases, J lost 3 bases, and 15 bases lay in between. The V gene's germline CDR1 is SGHRS and CDR2 YFSETQ.

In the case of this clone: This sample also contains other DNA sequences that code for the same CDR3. The CDR3 DNA reads as TGCGCCAGCAGCTTGGGGGGTGGATCCTACGAGCAGTACTTC. Encoded protein: CASSLGGGSYEQYF. The chain recombines TRBV5-1 with TRBJ2-7, with D unclear. Trimming took 0 bases from V and 1 from J, leaving 8 bases between them. Germline V gene data show CDR1 as SGHRS and CDR2 as YFSETQ. This CDR3 is built from 14 residues.

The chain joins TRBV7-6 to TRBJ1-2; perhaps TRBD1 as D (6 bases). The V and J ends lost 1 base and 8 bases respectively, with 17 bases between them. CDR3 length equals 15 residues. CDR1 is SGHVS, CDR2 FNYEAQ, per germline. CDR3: CASSLENGGATGYTF. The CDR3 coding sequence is TGTGCCAGCAGCTTAGAGAATGGGGGGGCGACCGGCTACACCTTC.

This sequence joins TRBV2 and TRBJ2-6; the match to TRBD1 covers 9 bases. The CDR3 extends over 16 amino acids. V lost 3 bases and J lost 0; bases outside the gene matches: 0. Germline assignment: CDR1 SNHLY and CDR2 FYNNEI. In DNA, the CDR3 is TGTGCCAGCAGTGAGGGACAGGGCTCTGGGGCCAACGTCCTGACTTTC. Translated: CASSEGQGSGANVLTF.

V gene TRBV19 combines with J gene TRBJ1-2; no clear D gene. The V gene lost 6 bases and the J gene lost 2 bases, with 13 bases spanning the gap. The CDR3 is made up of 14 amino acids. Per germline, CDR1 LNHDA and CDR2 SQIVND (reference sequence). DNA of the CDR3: TGTGCCAGTAGATTGGAGGACGGGAACTATGGCTACACCTTC. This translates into CASRLEDGNYGYTF.

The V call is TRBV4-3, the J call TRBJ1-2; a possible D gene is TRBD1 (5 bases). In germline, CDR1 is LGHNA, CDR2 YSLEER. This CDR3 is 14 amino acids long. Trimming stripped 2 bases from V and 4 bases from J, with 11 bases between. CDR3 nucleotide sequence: TGCGCCAGCAGCCAACATACCGGGACCTATGGCTACACCTTC. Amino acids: CASSQHTGTYGYTF.

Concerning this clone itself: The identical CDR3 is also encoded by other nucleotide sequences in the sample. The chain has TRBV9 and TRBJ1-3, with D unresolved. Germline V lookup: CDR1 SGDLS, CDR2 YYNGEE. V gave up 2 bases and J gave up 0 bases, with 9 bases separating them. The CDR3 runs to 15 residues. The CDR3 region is CASSVGDRSGNTIYF. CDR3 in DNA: TGTGCCAGCAGCGTTGGGGATCGCTCTGGAAACACCATATATTTT.

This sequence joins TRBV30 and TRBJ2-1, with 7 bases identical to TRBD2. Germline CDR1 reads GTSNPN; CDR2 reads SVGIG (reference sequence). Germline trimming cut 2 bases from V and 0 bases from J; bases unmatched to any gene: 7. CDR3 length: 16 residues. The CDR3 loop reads CAWSLLAGDSYNEQFF. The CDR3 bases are TGTGCCTGGAGTTTATTAGCGGGTGACTCCTACAATGAGCAGTTCTTC.

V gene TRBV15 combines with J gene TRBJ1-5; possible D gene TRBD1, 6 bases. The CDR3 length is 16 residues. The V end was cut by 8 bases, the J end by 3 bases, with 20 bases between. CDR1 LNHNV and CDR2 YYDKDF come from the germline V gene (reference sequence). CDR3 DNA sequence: TGTGCCACCCGAAACACCGACAGGACTTTCAATCAGCCCCAGCATTTT. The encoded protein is CATRNTDRTFNQPQHF. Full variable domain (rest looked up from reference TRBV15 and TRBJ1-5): DAMVIQNPRYQVTQFGKPVTLSCSQTLNHNVMYWYQQKSSQAPKLLFHYYDKDFNNEADTPDNFQSRRPNTSFCFLDIRSPGLGDTAMYLCATRNTDRTFNQPQHFGDGTRLSIL.

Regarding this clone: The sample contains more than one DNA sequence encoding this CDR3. CDR3 in amino acids: CSVRGYYGYTF. In nucleotides, the CDR3 is TGCAGCGTTAGGGGCTACTATGGCTACACCTTC. The chain combines TRBV29-1 with TRBJ1-2; D possibly corresponds to TRBD1 (5 bases). V was clipped by 5 bases and J by 3 bases, with 7 bases between them. The CDR3 is 11 amino acids. Germline lookup yields CDR1 SQVTM and CDR2 ANQGSEA.

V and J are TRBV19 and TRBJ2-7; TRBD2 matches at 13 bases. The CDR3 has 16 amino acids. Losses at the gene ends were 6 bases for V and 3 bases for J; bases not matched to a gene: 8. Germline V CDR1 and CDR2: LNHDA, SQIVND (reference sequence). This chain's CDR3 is CASSPTSGRTVYEQYF. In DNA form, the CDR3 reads TGTGCCAGTAGCCCGACTAGCGGGAGGACCGTCTACGAGCAGTACTTC.

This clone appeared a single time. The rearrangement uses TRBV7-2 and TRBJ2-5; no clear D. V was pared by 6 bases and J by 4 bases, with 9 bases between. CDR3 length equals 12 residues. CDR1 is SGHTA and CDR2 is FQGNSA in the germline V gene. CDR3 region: CASSVVGETQYF. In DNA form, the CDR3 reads TGTGCCAGCAGTGTCGTAGGAGAGACCCAGTACTTC. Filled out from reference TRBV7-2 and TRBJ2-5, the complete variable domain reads GAGVSQSPSNKVTEKGKDVELRCDPISGHTALYWYRQSLGQGLEFLIYFQGNSAPDKSGLPSDRFSAERTGGSVSTLTIQRTQQEDSAVYLCASSVVGETQYFGPGTRLLVL.

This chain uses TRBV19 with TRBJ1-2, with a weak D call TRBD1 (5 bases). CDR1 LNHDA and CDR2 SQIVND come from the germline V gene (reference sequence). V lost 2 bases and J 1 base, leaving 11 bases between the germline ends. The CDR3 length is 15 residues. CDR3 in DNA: TGTGCCAGTAGTATATTCGGGACCGGTAACTATGGCTACACCTTC. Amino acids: CASSIFGTGNYGYTF.

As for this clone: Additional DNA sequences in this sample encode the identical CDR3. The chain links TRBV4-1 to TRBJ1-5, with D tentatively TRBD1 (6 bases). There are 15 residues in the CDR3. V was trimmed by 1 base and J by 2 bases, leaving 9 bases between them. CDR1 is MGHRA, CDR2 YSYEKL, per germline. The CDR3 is CASSQVPGGNQPQHF. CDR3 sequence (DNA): TGCGCCAGCAGCCAAGTTCCAGGGGGCAATCAGCCCCAGCATTTT.

DNA of the CDR3: TGTGCCAGCAGCTCGCCCGCTAACTATGGCTACACCTTC. This translates into CASSSPANYGYTF. This chain connects TRBV11-2 to TRBJ1-2, with no clear D. Germline CDR1 reads SGHAT; CDR2 reads FQNNGV. There are 13 residues in the CDR3. The V and J ends lost 4 bases and 0 bases respectively, with 6 bases between them.

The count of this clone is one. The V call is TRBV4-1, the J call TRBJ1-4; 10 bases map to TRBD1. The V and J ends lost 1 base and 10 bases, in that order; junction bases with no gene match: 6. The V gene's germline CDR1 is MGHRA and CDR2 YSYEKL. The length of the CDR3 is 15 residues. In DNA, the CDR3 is TGCGCCAGCAGCCAAGTTGGGGACAGGGGAGGAAAACTGTTTTTT. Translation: CASSQVGDRGGKLFF.

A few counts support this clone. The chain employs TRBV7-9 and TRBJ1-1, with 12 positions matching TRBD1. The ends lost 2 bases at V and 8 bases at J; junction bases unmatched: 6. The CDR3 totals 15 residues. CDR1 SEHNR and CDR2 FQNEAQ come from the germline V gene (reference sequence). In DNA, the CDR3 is TGTGCCAGCAGCTTAATAATGGGGACAGGGGGCGAAGCTTTCTTT. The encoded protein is CASSLIMGTGGEAFF.